These 14 T cell receptor beta chains were all obtained from the same sample, sequenced in a study of monozygotic twins with inflammatory bowel disease. TCRdb reprocessed the 5' RACE reads and reports one entry per CDR3 protein, with no DNA. The table lists just over 300,000 distinct CDR3 sequences. Material for sequencing was blood. These TCRs come from a human donor with ulcerative colitis or Crohn's disease, or a healthy co-twin of an affected twin (not recorded which).

The chain carries TRBV6-1 and TRBJ1-2; TCRdb's D gene call, TRBD1, goes unchecked for lack of DNA. Looked up from germline, CDR1 is MNHNS and CDR2 is SASEGT. The CDR3 runs to 16 residues. The CDR3 region is CASTPRPGTSYYGYTF.

The rearrangement uses TRBV20-1 and TRBJ2-5; TCRdb names TRBD2, which stays unverified in the absence of DNA. Germline CDR1 is DFQATT and CDR2 is SNEGSKA (reference sequence). The CDR3 length is 11 residues. CDR3 residues: CSARQRETQYF.

The V call is TRBV5-1, the J call TRBJ2-7; TCRdb calls TRBD1, which cannot be checked without DNA. This CDR3 is 15 amino acids long. From germline, CDR1 is SGHRS and CDR2 YFSETQ. CDR3: CASSLQGQSTYEQYF.

This chain connects TRBV27 to TRBJ1-4; TCRdb's D call of TRBD1 is untestable without DNA. The CDR3 is made up of 12 amino acids. From germline, CDR1 is MNHEY and CDR2 SMNVEV (reference sequence). The CDR3 sequence is CASTQGGEKLFF. Full variable domain (remainder filled in from reference TRBV27 and TRBJ1-4): EAQVTQNPRYLITVTGKKLTVTCSQNMNHEYMSWYRQDPGLGLRQIYYSMNVEVTDKGDVPEGYKVSRKEKRNFPLILESPSPNQTSLYFCASTQGGEKLFFGSGTQLSVL.

This chain uses TRBV5-5 with TRBJ1-4; TCRdb proposes TRBD1, but this gene call is untestable without DNA. This CDR3 is built from 15 residues. Looked up from germline, CDR1 is SGHKS and CDR2 is YYEKEE (reference sequence). CDR3 sequence reads: CASSLASQGKEKLFF.

The chain is built from TRBV7-9 and TRBJ2-7; as DNA is missing, the TRBD2 call by TCRdb cannot be tested. The CDR3 has 15 residues. The germline V gene encodes CDR1 SEHNR and CDR2 FQNEAQ (reference sequence). CDR3 region: CASSLKAGESYEQYF.

The chain recombines TRBV11-2 with TRBJ1-2; without DNA, the TCRdb call of TRBD1 cannot be checked. Germline CDR1 reads SGHAT; CDR2 reads FQNNGV. The CDR3 has 13 amino acids. Here the CDR3 reads CASRSGVFPGYTF.

CDR3: CATSDFNRAGSGANVLTF. This chain uses TRBV24-1 with TRBJ2-6; TCRdb selects TRBD2, and the lack of DNA leaves this call unchecked. This CDR3 region has 18 residues. CDR1 and CDR2 (germline): KGHDR, SFDVKD.

The rearrangement joins TRBV28 to TRBJ2-1; TCRdb lists TRBD2, though no DNA is available to test this call. The CDR3 is 15 residues long. The germline gives CDR1 MDHEN, CDR2 SYDVKM. The CDR3 loop reads CASSISGKSYNEQFF.

The J gene is TRBJ1-1, the V gene TRBV19. The CDR3 runs to 13 residues. Germline V CDR1 and CDR2: LNHDA, SQIVND (reference sequence). CDR3 region: CASTNWAVGEAFF.

The chain couples TRBV4-3 to TRBJ1-1. CDR1 LGHNA and CDR2 YSLEER come from the germline V gene. This CDR3 is built from 15 residues. CDR3 region: CASSQDPAMNTEAFF.

The chain is built from TRBV7-3 and TRBJ1-4; TCRdb's D call of TRBD1 is untestable without DNA. The CDR3 runs to 14 residues. Germline assignment: CDR1 SGHTA and CDR2 FQGTGA. The CDR3 protein is CASSLTGGDEKLFF.

The genes are TRBV5-1 and TRBJ1-2; TCRdb selects TRBD1, and the lack of DNA leaves this call unchecked. The CDR3 runs to 13 residues. From germline, CDR1 is SGHRS and CDR2 YFSETQ. The CDR3 sequence is CASSVDRGLGYTF.

The V and J genes are TRBV28 and TRBJ2-2; no DNA is available, so the TRBD1 call from TCRdb remains unchecked. CDR1 and CDR2 from the germline V gene are MDHEN and SYDVKM. This CDR3 has 15 residues. This CDR3 reads CASSLPGVGTGELFF.